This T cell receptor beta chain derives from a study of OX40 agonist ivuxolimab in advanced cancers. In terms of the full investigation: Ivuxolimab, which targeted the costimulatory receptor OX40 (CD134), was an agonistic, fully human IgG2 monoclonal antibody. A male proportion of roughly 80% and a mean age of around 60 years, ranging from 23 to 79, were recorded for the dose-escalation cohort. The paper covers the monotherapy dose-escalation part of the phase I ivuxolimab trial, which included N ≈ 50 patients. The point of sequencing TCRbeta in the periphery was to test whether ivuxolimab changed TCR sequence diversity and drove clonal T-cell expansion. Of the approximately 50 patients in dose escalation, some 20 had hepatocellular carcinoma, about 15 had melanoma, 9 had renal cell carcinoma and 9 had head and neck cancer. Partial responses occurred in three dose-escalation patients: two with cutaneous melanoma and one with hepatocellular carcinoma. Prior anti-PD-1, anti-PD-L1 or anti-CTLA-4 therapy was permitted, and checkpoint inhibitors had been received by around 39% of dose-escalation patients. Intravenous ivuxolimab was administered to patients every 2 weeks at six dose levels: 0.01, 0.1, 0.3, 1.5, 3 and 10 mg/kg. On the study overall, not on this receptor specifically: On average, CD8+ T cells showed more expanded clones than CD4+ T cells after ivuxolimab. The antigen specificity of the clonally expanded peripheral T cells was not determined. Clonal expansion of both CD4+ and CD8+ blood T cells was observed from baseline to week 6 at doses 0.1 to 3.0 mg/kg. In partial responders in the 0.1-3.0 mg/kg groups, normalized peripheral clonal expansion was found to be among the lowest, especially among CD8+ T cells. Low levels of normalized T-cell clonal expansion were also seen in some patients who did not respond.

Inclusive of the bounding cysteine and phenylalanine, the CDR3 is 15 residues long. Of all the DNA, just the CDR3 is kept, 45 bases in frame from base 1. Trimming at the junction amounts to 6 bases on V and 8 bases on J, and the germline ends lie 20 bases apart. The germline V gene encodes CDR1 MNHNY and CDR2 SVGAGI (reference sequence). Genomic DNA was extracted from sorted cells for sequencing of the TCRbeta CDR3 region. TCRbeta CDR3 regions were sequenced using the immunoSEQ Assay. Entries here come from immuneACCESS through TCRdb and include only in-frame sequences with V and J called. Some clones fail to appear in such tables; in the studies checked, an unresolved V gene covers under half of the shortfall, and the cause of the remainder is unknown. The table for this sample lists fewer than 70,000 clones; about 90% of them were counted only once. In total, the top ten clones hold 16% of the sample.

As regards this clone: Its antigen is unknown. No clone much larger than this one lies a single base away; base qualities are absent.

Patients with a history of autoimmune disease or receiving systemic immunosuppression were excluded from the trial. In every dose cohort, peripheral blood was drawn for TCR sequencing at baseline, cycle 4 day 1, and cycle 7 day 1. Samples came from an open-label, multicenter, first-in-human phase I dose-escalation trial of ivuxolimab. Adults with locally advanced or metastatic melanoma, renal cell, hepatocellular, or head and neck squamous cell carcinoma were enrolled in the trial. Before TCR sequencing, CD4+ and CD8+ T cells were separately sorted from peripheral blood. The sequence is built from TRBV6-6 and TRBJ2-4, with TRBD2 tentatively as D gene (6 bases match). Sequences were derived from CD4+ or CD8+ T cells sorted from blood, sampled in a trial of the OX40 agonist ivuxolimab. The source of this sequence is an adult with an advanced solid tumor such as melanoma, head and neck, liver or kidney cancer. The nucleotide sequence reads TGTGCCAGCAGCCGGGCGGGTGGAGGGTCTGACATTCAGTACTTC. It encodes CASSRAGGGSDIQYF.